This passage covers 3 T cell receptor beta chains from one sample sequenced in a study of a mutant IDH1 vaccine in newly diagnosed glioma. No antigen has been identified for these receptors. Documented time point: week 35, safety follow-up. Doses of 300 ug of mutant IDH1 20-mer peptide were given with topical imiquimod. Libraries were prepared by immunoSEQ multiplex PCR; TCRdb keeps only in-frame clonotypes and omits some of them. The sample contains tens of thousands of clones, around 76% of which appear only once. The sequencing here drew on PBMCs, taken from a glioma patient whose treatment included an IDH1 peptide vaccine. All receptors come from a man aged 50 to 59 with glioma.

The J gene is TRBJ2-5, the V gene TRBV6-6, with D possibly being TRBD1 or TRBD2 (5 bases each). The CDR3 loop spans 12 amino acids. Germline V gives CDR1 MNHNY, CDR2 SVGAGI (reference sequence). Trimming took 2 bases from V and 4 from J, leaving 5 bases between them. This CDR3 is CASSYGGETQYF. The CDR3 region has the DNA TGTGCCAGCAGTTACGGGGGAGAGACCCAGTACTTC.

This clone was seen only a few times. CDR3 residues: CASSTTENTGELFF. In nucleotides, the CDR3 is TGTGCCAGCAGCACTACAGAGAACACCGGGGAGCTGTTTTTT. The chain is built from TRBV7-2 and TRBJ2-2; D not resolved. CDR3 length: 14 amino acids. With 5 bases removed from V and 1 base from J, the gap between germline ends came to 8 bases. Per the germline V gene, CDR1 is SGHTA and CDR2 is FQGNSA.

This clone was seen only once. This chain links TRBV4-3 with TRBJ1-5; D not resolved. V was clipped by 0 bases and J by 2 bases, with 8 bases between them. The CDR3 extends over 15 amino acids. The germline V gene encodes CDR1 LGHNA and CDR2 YSLEER. This CDR3 is CASSQDNRGNQPQHF. The CDR3 DNA follows: TGCGCCAGCAGCCAAGATAACAGAGGCAATCAGCCCCAGCATTTT.